This is a list of T cell receptor beta chains from one sample in a study of cytomegalovirus exposure and HLA in healthy donors. The repertoire was sequenced with immunoSEQ multiplex PCR; TCRdb's copy has only in-frame clones and lacks some. The profile shows 180,000 or so clones, more than 75% of them singletons. Sequencing was carried out using PBMCs. The receptors were sampled from a woman aged 25 to 45 in good health and CMV-seronegative. The CDR3 runs from the conserved cysteine through the conserved F or W. The D gene is left open where the match is weak. Clone size is shown for a subset of rows, as once, few, many or a class of expanded clone.

v_call: TRBV14
j_call: TRBJ1-2
clone_size: NA
d_call: NA
cdr3_nt: TGTGCCAGCAGCCAAGGGCAGGCGTTCTATGGCTACACCTTC
cdr3_aa: CASSQGQAFYGYTF

v_call: TRBV12-5
j_call: TRBJ1-5
clone_size: NA
d_call: NA
cdr3_nt: TGTGCTAGTGCCTCTAATCCGAATCAGCCCCAGCATTTT
cdr3_aa: CASASNPNQPQHF

v_call: TRBV7-2
j_call: TRBJ2-5
clone_size: once
d_call: NA
cdr3_nt: TGTGCCAGCAGCTCCCCCTCCCTGGGCGGGGCGGAAGAGACCCAGTACTTC
cdr3_aa: CASSSPSLGGAEETQYF

v_call: TRBV6-1
j_call: TRBJ1-2
clone_size: few
d_call: NA
cdr3_nt: TGTGCCAGCAGTGAAGAGGGCAGGGGAACCTATGGCTACACCTTC
cdr3_aa: CASSEEGRGTYGYTF

v_call: TRBV5-1
j_call: TRBJ2-1
clone_size: NA
d_call: NA
cdr3_nt: TGCGCCAGCAGCTCCACGGGTAATGAGCAGTTCTTC
cdr3_aa: CASSSTGNEQFF

v_call: TRBV5-6
j_call: TRBJ2-1
clone_size: NA
d_call: NA
cdr3_nt: TGTGCCAGCAGCTTGGTACTCCACAATGAGCAGTTCTTC
cdr3_aa: CASSLVLHNEQFF

v_call: TRBV5-1
j_call: TRBJ1-4
clone_size: NA
d_call: NA
cdr3_nt: TGCGCCAGCAGCTTGTCGAATGAAAAACTGTTTTTT
cdr3_aa: CASSLSNEKLFF

v_call: TRBV9
j_call: TRBJ1-3
clone_size: once
d_call: NA
cdr3_nt: TGTGCCAGCAGCGTAGGGAGCAGCTCTGGAAACACCATATATTTT
cdr3_aa: CASSVGSSSGNTIYF

v_call: TRBV5-3
j_call: TRBJ2-7
clone_size: NA
d_call: NA
cdr3_nt: TGTGCCAGAGGAGGGGTGGGGTTCTCCTACGAGCAGTACTTC
cdr3_aa: CARGGVGFSYEQYF

v_call: TRBV7-9
j_call: TRBJ2-7
clone_size: NA
d_call: NA
cdr3_nt: TGTGCCAGCAGCTTAGCTTGGGGCGGGGGCGACGAGCAGTACTTC
cdr3_aa: CASSLAWGGGDEQYF

v_call: TRBV10-3
j_call: TRBJ1-2
clone_size: few
d_call: TRBD1
cdr3_nt: TGTGCCATCAGAGGACAGGGGGAATATGGCTACACCTTC
cdr3_aa: CAIRGQGEYGYTF

v_call: TRBV7-8
j_call: TRBJ1-6
clone_size: NA
d_call: NA
cdr3_nt: TGTGCCAGCAGCCCCGCAGGGCAGAGTGGTTCACCCCTCCACTTT
cdr3_aa: CASSPAGQSGSPLHF

v_call: TRBV13
j_call: TRBJ1-4
clone_size: NA
d_call: NA
cdr3_nt: TGTGCCAGCAGCATTAATGAGGGAAGAGGTGAAAAACTGTTTTTT
cdr3_aa: CASSINEGRGEKLFF

v_call: TRBV11-3
j_call: TRBJ2-4
clone_size: NA
d_call: NA
cdr3_nt: TGTGCCAGCAGCTTAGATGAGGAAAACATTCAGTACTTC
cdr3_aa: CASSLDEENIQYF

v_call: TRBV5-1
j_call: TRBJ1-4
clone_size: NA
d_call: NA
cdr3_nt: TGCGCCAGCAGTACGGGGTCTCCGAATGAAAAACTGTTTTTT
cdr3_aa: CASSTGSPNEKLFF

v_call: TRBV7-9
j_call: TRBJ2-6
clone_size: NA
d_call: NA
cdr3_nt: TGTGCCAGCAGCTCGGCCCAGGCATCTGGGGCCAACGTCCTGACTTTC
cdr3_aa: CASSSAQASGANVLTF

v_call: TRBV7-2
j_call: TRBJ1-1
clone_size: NA
d_call: TRBD1
cdr3_nt: TGTGCCAGCAGCTTCGCTACAGGGGGCACTGAAGCTTTCTTT
cdr3_aa: CASSFATGGTEAFF

v_call: TRBV4-1
j_call: TRBJ2-7
clone_size: NA
d_call: NA
cdr3_nt: TGCGCCAGCAGCCAAGAAAGACAGTTCTACGAGCAGTACTTC
cdr3_aa: CASSQERQFYEQYF

v_call: TRBV6-1
j_call: TRBJ1-2
clone_size: NA
d_call: NA
cdr3_nt: TGTGCCAGCAGTGCCCCTTTCTATGGCTACACCTTC
cdr3_aa: CASSAPFYGYTF

v_call: TRBV5-8
j_call: TRBJ1-6
clone_size: NA
d_call: NA
cdr3_nt: TGTGCCAGCAGCTCCGCGACAGCTAATTCACCCCTCCACTTT
cdr3_aa: CASSSATANSPLHF

v_call: TRBV21-1
j_call: TRBJ2-1
clone_size: NA
d_call: NA
cdr3_nt: TGTGCCAGCAGCAAAGCGTGGAGCGGGGGGGCCCATGAGCAGTTCTTC
cdr3_aa: CASSKAWSGGAHEQFF

v_call: TRBV5-1
j_call: TRBJ2-7
clone_size: few
d_call: NA
cdr3_nt: TGCGCCAGCATGCTAGACAGCTCCTACGAGCAGTACTTC
cdr3_aa: CASMLDSSYEQYF

v_call: TRBV11-2
j_call: TRBJ1-1
clone_size: NA
d_call: NA
cdr3_nt: TGTGCCAGCAGCTTAGGTGTTCGGGCTTTCTTT
cdr3_aa: CASSLGVRAFF

v_call: TRBV6-5
j_call: TRBJ2-7
clone_size: NA
d_call: NA
cdr3_nt: TGTGCCAGCAGTTTTTCAGGGAAACACGAGCAGTACTTC
cdr3_aa: CASSFSGKHEQYF

v_call: TRBV18
j_call: TRBJ2-1
clone_size: NA
d_call: TRBD1
cdr3_nt: TGTGCCAGCTCACCAGAGACAGGGGGTCCCTACAATGAGCAGTTCTTC
cdr3_aa: CASSPETGGPYNEQFF

v_call: TRBV5-1
j_call: TRBJ2-7
clone_size: NA
d_call: TRBD1
cdr3_nt: TGCGCCAGCAGCTCCAACAGGGGCCCCTACGAGCAGTACTTC
cdr3_aa: CASSSNRGPYEQYF

v_call: TRBV30
j_call: TRBJ1-1
clone_size: NA
d_call: NA
cdr3_nt: TGTGCCTGGAGGATGGGATTCGGGGGCACTGAAGCTTTCTTT
cdr3_aa: CAWRMGFGGTEAFF

v_call: TRBV19
j_call: TRBJ2-3
clone_size: NA
d_call: NA
cdr3_nt: TGTGCCAGTAGTACCTCCGGGACCCTCCGGGGAGGTACGCAGTATTTT
cdr3_aa: CASSTSGTLRGGTQYF

v_call: TRBV7-9
j_call: TRBJ1-2
clone_size: NA
d_call: TRBD1
cdr3_nt: TGTGCCAGCAGCCCCGATCCCAGGGGGGTTAATGGCTACACCTTC
cdr3_aa: CASSPDPRGVNGYTF

v_call: TRBV6-6
j_call: TRBJ1-2
clone_size: NA
d_call: TRBD1
cdr3_nt: TGTGCCAGCAGTTACGCAGGACAGGGCTATGGCTACACCTTC
cdr3_aa: CASSYAGQGYGYTF

v_call: TRBV5-1
j_call: TRBJ2-2
clone_size: NA
d_call: TRBD2
cdr3_nt: TGCGCCAGCAGCTCGACTAGCGGGGGACCCGGGGAGCTGTTTTTT
cdr3_aa: CASSSTSGGPGELFF

v_call: TRBV6-5
j_call: TRBJ1-1
clone_size: NA
d_call: NA
cdr3_nt: TGTGCCACCTCGAGGGGGACGGAGAACACTGAAGCTTTCTTT
cdr3_aa: CATSRGTENTEAFF

v_call: TRBV14
j_call: TRBJ2-1
clone_size: NA
d_call: NA
cdr3_nt: TGTGCCAGCAGCCACCAGGGTGTCCACAATGAGCAGTTCTTC
cdr3_aa: CASSHQGVHNEQFF

v_call: TRBV4-2
j_call: TRBJ2-2
clone_size: NA
d_call: TRBD2
cdr3_nt: TGTGCCAGCAGCCCTAGCGGGGACACCGGGGAGCTGTTTTTT
cdr3_aa: CASSPSGDTGELFF

v_call: TRBV4-1
j_call: TRBJ2-3
clone_size: NA
d_call: NA
cdr3_nt: TGCGCCAGCAGCCAAGTTCGGGGAGATACGCAGTATTTT
cdr3_aa: CASSQVRGDTQYF

v_call: TRBV7-6
j_call: TRBJ2-3
clone_size: NA
d_call: NA
cdr3_nt: TGTGCCAGCAGCTTTCGGGAGACAACAGATACGCAGTATTTT
cdr3_aa: CASSFRETTDTQYF

v_call: TRBV11-3
j_call: TRBJ2-1
clone_size: NA
d_call: TRBD1
cdr3_nt: TGTGCCAGCAGCTTCCGACACACAGGGGGCGGCGATGAGCAGTTCTTC
cdr3_aa: CASSFRHTGGGDEQFF

v_call: TRBV4-3
j_call: TRBJ2-5
clone_size: NA
d_call: TRBD1
cdr3_nt: TGCGCCAGCAGCCAAGGCAGAGGGGGCGGGGAGACCCAGTACTTC
cdr3_aa: CASSQGRGGGETQYF

v_call: TRBV29-1
j_call: TRBJ1-1
clone_size: NA
d_call: TRBD1
cdr3_nt: TGCAGCGCCAAACAGGGGTCGAACACTGAAGCTTTCTTT
cdr3_aa: CSAKQGSNTEAFF

v_call: TRBV6-1
j_call: TRBJ1-2
clone_size: NA
d_call: NA
cdr3_nt: TGTGCCAGCAGTCGAACAGGCGACGGGTTCTATGGCTACACCTTC
cdr3_aa: CASSRTGDGFYGYTF

v_call: TRBV23-1
j_call: TRBJ1-1
clone_size: NA
d_call: TRBD1
cdr3_nt: TGCGCCAGCACCAATTCAGGGGGAGTAGACACTGAAGCTTTCTTT
cdr3_aa: CASTNSGGVDTEAFF

v_call: TRBV11-2
j_call: TRBJ1-2
clone_size: few
d_call: TRBD1
cdr3_nt: TGTGCCAGCAGCCCCACAGGGGGCTATGGCTACACCTTC
cdr3_aa: CASSPTGGYGYTF

v_call: TRBV12-5
j_call: TRBJ2-2
clone_size: NA
d_call: TRBD1
cdr3_nt: TGTGCTAGTGGTTGGGAAAGACAGGGGTACACCGGGGAGCTGTTTTTT
cdr3_aa: CASGWERQGYTGELFF

v_call: TRBV27
j_call: TRBJ1-1
clone_size: NA
d_call: NA
cdr3_nt: TGTGCCAGCAGGTATACAGGGAACACTGAAGCTTTCTTT
cdr3_aa: CASRYTGNTEAFF

v_call: TRBV6-6
j_call: TRBJ2-1
clone_size: NA
d_call: NA
cdr3_nt: TGTGCCAGCCAAGCGGGCGAGGAGTTGTGGGAGCAGTTCTTC
cdr3_aa: CASQAGEELWEQFF

v_call: TRBV5-6
j_call: TRBJ2-5
clone_size: NA
d_call: NA
cdr3_nt: TGTGCCAGCAGCGTCGCGGGCGGTGAGACCCAGTACTTC
cdr3_aa: CASSVAGGETQYF

v_call: TRBV6-5
j_call: TRBJ1-6
clone_size: NA
d_call: TRBD1
cdr3_nt: TGTGCCAGCAGTACGGACAGGGGGCAAAGCTCACCCCTCCACTTT
cdr3_aa: CASSTDRGQSSPLHF

v_call: TRBV4-3
j_call: TRBJ2-3
clone_size: NA
d_call: TRBD1
cdr3_nt: TGCGCCAGCAGCCAAGACGGACAGGGGACAGATACGCAGTATTTT
cdr3_aa: CASSQDGQGTDTQYF

v_call: TRBV5-1
j_call: TRBJ1-6
clone_size: NA
d_call: NA
cdr3_nt: TGCGCCAGCAGCCCCCGACAGGATCTCGGGAATTCACCCCTCCACTTT
cdr3_aa: CASSPRQDLGNSPLHF

v_call: TRBV7-2
j_call: TRBJ2-7
clone_size: NA
d_call: TRBD1
cdr3_nt: TGTGCCAGCAGCTTCGGGGCAGGGGGCTACGAGCAGTACTTC
cdr3_aa: CASSFGAGGYEQYF

v_call: TRBV11-2
j_call: TRBJ2-7
clone_size: NA
d_call: NA
cdr3_nt: TGTGCCAGCAGCTTAGGCGCGATGCTAGGCTACGAGCAGTACTTC
cdr3_aa: CASSLGAMLGYEQYF

v_call: TRBV6-1
j_call: TRBJ1-4
clone_size: NA
d_call: NA
cdr3_nt: TGTGCCAGTGAGGGGGATGCTGAAAAACTGTTTTTT
cdr3_aa: CASEGDAEKLFF